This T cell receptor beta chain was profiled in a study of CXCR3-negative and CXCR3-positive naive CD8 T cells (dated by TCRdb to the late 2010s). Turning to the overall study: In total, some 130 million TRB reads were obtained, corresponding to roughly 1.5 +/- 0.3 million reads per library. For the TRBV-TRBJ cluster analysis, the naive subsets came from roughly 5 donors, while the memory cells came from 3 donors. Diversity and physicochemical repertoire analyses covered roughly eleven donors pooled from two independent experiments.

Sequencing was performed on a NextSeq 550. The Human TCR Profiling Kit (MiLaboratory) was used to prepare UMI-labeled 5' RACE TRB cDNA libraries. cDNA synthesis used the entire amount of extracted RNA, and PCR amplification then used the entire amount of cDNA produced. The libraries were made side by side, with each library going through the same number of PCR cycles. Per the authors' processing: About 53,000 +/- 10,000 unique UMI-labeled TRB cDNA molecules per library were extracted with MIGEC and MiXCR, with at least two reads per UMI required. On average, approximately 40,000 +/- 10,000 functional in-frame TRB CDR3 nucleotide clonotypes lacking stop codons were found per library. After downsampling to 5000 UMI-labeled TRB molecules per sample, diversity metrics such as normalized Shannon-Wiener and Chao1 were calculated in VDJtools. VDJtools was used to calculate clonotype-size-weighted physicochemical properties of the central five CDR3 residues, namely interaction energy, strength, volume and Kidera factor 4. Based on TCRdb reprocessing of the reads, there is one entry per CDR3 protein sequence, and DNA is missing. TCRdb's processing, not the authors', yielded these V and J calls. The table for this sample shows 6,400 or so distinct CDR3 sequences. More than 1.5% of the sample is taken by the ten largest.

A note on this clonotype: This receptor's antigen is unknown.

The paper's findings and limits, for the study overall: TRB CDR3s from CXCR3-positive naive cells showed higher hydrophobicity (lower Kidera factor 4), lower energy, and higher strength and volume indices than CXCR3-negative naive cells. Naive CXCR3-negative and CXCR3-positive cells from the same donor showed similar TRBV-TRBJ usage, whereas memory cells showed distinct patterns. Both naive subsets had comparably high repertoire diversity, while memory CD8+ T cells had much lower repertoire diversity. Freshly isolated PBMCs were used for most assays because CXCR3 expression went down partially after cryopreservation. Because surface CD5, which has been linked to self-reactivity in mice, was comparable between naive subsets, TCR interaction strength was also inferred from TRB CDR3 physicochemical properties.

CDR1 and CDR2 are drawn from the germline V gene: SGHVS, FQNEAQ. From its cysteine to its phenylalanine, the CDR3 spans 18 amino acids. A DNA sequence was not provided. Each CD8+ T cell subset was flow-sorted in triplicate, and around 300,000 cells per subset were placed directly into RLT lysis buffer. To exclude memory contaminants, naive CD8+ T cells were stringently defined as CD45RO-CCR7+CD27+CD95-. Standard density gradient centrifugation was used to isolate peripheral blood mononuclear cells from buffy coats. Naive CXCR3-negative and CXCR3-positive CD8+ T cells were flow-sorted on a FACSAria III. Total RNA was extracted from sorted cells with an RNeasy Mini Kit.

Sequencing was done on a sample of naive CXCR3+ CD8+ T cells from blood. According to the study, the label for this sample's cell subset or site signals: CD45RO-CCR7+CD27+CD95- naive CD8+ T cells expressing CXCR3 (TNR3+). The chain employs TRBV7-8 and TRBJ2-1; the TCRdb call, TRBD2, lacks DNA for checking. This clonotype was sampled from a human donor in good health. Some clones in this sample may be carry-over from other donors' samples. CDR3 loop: CASSPPPGGWEGPPGQFF. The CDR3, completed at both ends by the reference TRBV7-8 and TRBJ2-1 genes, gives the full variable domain GAGVSQSPRYKVAKRGQDVALRCDPISGHVSLFWYQQALGQGPEFLTYFQNEAQLDKSGLPSDRFFAERPEGSVSTLKIQRTQQEDSAVYLCASSPPPGGWEGPPGQFFGPGTRLTVL.